This TCR beta chain was identified in a study of PD-1 blockade in mismatch repair-deficient tumors. Study-level information: Enrolled about 2013-2017, patients had progressing, pretreated mismatch repair-deficient cancers of 12 types.

Libraries were prepared by immunoSEQ multiplex PCR; TCRdb keeps only in-frame clonotypes and omits some of them. Of roughly 130,000 clones listed, 88% are singletons. Broader study findings: After pembrolizumab, tumor-resident clones rose rapidly, then generally contracted before radiologic responses.

In regard to this clone: The antigen is undetermined.

TCR sequencing covered a few patients who responded to pembrolizumab. Deletions cut 4 bases from V and 5 bases from J, with 14 bases between. This CDR3 is built from 14 residues. Germline lookup yields CDR1 MNHEY and CDR2 SVGAGI. The sequencing here drew on peripheral blood, taken almost 74 weeks after starting pembrolizumab. V gene TRBV6-5 combines with J gene TRBJ2-5, with D perhaps TRBD2 (6 bases). The source of this sequence is an adult with mismatch repair-deficient cancer. The CDR3 DNA is TGTGCCAGCAGTTCCCTCCGGGACTCGGAGACCCAGTACTTC. Protein product: CASSSLRDSETQYF.